The 5 T cell receptor beta chains presented below share a single source sample, sequenced in a study of T cell changes during pregnancy in multiple sclerosis. Sequenced by immunoSEQ multiplex PCR; TCRdb stores in-frame clones only, minus some. This table holds over 30,000 clones, around 93% found once. Sample: CD4+ T cells from peripheral blood mononuclear cells, taken in the third trimester of pregnancy. Receptors originate from a female donor in good health, enrolled as a control in a pregnancy study.

The chain couples TRBV7-9 to TRBJ1-1; no clear D gene. Germline V gene sequence: CDR1 SEHNR, CDR2 FQNEAQ (reference sequence). V was pared by 5 bases and J by 1 base, with 14 bases between. CDR3 length: 15 amino acids. The CDR3 nucleotides are TGTGCCAGCAGCAACCCGCGAGGGAGGAACACTGAAGCTTTCTTT. The encoded protein is CASSNPRGRNTEAFF.

By share, this clone ranks as medium-sized. Other DNA sequences of this sample code for an identical CDR3. The chain links TRBV6-4 to TRBJ2-1, with 11 bases lining up with TRBD2. CDR3 length equals 15 residues. Germline V gene data show CDR1 as MRHNA and CDR2 as SNTAGT. V trimming: 0 bases; J trimming: 6 bases; junction bases outside the gene matches: 1. CDR3 coding DNA: TGTGCCAGCAGTGACTCTAGCGGGGGGGCCAATGAGCAGTTCTTC. Encoded protein: CASSDSSGGANEQFF.

This clone was detected once. The gene calls are TRBV10-3 and TRBJ1-1; D is unclear. Germline-derived CDR1 and CDR2 are ENHRY and SYGVKD. The V end lost 6 bases, the J end lost 2 bases, and 7 bases lay between the germline ends. The CDR3 runs 12 residues. CDR3: CAIREINTEAFF. In DNA form, the CDR3 reads TGTGCCATCAGGGAGATAAACACTGAAGCTTTCTTT.

The chain is built from TRBV28 and TRBJ1-1; D is possibly TRBD1 (6 bases). The V end was cut by 6 bases, the J end by 7 bases, with 18 bases between. Germline V lookup: CDR1 MDHEN, CDR2 SYDVKM. The length of the CDR3 is 14 residues. CDR3: CASRSYPGVGEAFF. CDR3 nucleotides: TGTGCCAGCAGATCATATCCAGGGGTTGGTGAAGCTTTCTTT.

CDR3 loop: CASSPQPRDTNTEAFF. CDR3 DNA sequence: TGCGCCAGCAGCCCTCAACCCAGGGATACGAACACTGAAGCTTTCTTT. The chain links TRBV5-1 to TRBJ1-1; TRBD1 is a possible D gene (5 bases). Trimming shortened V by 4 bases and J by 1 base, and 17 bases separated the two germline ends. The CDR3 loop spans 16 amino acids. Germline CDR1 SGHRS, CDR2 YFSETQ.